The clone carrying this T cell receptor beta chain was picked up one time. Authors' methods: Amplifying reference gene primers gave estimates of nucleated cell counts. Repertoires were generated with immunoSEQ multiplex PCR, while TCRdb's copy carries only in-frame clones and drops some. Clone size and the V and J calls come from that table; the DNA yielded D and trimming. The sample consists of about 70,000 clones, around 88% of them appearing once. This sample was taken from a study of blood T cell repertoires in COVID-19. Study-level background: Samples representing acute and convalescent COVID-19 were sourced from the United States, Italy and Spain. Nucleic acid was either cDNA or gDNA, and it came from T cells, B-cell-depleted T cells, or PBMCs.

Per germline, CDR1 SGDLS and CDR2 YYNGEE. This CDR3 is 12 amino acids long. With V trimmed by 4 bases and J by 5 bases, 2 bases remained unmatched. This clonotype originated in a human donor in a cohort sampled during active COVID-19. The sample comprised peripheral blood. The chain uses TRBV9 and TRBJ1-1; 7 nucleotides align to TRBD1. CDR3 protein: CASSIRGTEAFF. DNA of the CDR3: TGTGCCAGCAGCATCAGGGGGACTGAAGCTTTCTTT.